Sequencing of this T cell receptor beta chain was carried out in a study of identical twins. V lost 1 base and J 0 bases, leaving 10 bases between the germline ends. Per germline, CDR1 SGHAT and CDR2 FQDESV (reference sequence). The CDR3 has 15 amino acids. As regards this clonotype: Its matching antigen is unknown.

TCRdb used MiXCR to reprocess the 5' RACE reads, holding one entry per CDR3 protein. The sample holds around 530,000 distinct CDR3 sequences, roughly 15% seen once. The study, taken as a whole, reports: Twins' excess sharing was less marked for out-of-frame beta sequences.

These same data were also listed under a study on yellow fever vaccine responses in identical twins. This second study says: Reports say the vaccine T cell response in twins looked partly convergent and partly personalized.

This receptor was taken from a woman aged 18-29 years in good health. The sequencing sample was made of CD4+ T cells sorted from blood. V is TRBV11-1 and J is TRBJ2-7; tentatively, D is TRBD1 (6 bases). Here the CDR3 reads CASSLEGDSSYEQYV. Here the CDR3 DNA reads TGTGCCAGCAGCTTAGAGGGGGATAGCTCCTACGAGCAGTACGTC.